What follows describes a single T cell receptor (beta chain). The target antigen is unknown. This entry comes from a study of beta chain features in type 1 diabetes. Turning to the study itself: All samples yielded some 100,000,000 examined sorted cells.

Trimming shortened V by 5 bases and J by 6 bases, and 10 bases separated the two germline ends. Germline lookup yields CDR1 LNHNV and CDR2 YYDKDF (reference sequence). This CDR3 spans 12 amino acids. What was sequenced were expressed TCRB transcripts, since all of the isolated RNA had been reverse transcribed. The data were produced by immunoSEQ multiplex PCR, yet TCRdb's version contains in-frame clones alone and is incomplete. The repertoire holds 640,000 or so clones, with roughly 12% as singletons. Study-wide results and limits: Naive, central memory and regulatory TCRB repertoires appeared more similar among patients than healthy donors. Patients with Type 1 diabetes showed moderately but significantly shorter TCRB CDR3s in all four CD4+ subsets.

The sequenced sample was naive CD4+ T cells from blood. V usage is TRBV15 and J usage is TRBJ1-2; tentatively, D is TRBD1 (5 bases). The receptor's source is a man between 18 and 29 years old with type 1 diabetes. CDR3 bases: TGTGCCACCAGCCGGTGGGGGGATGGCTACACCTTC. Protein sequence: CATSRWGDGYTF. The full variable domain, with the rest looked up from reference TRBV15 and TRBJ1-2, is DAMVIQNPRYQVTQFGKPVTLSCSQTLNHNVMYWYQQKSSQAPKLLFHYYDKDFNNEADTPDNFQSRRPNTSFCFLDIRSPGLGDTAMYLCATSRWGDGYTFGSGTRLTVV.